These 18 T cell receptor beta chains share one sample of origin, sequenced in a study of T cells after yellow fever vaccination. Via MiXCR, TCRdb re-called the 5' RACE reads, giving one row per CDR3 protein. The sample shows around 310,000 distinct CDR3 sequences, approximately 4% of them seen only once. Source: PBMCs, taken 15 days after the yellow fever booster vaccination. Every receptor here comes from a man in his late teens or twenties who received the YFV17D yellow fever vaccine.

In this sample, this clonotype turned up many times. The chain links TRBV7-8 to TRBJ2-7; a possible D gene is TRBD2 (5 bases). The CDR3 contains 15 residues. With 4 bases removed from V and 3 bases from J, the gap between germline ends came to 16 bases. In germline, CDR1 is SGHVS, CDR2 FQNEAQ. CDR3 residues: CASSSRLSVVYEQYF. The DNA of the CDR3 is TGTGCCAGCAGCTCCCGACTAAGCGTCGTCTACGAGCAGTACTTC.

This chain connects TRBV24-1 to TRBJ2-7; 14 bases fit TRBD2. V was pared by 2 bases and J by 2 bases, with 4 bases of the junction left unmatched. CDR3 size: 17 residues. Germline values: CDR1 KGHDR, CDR2 SFDVKD. DNA of the CDR3: TGTGCCACCAGTGATTCGGGACTAGCGGGGGAGGCCTACGAGCAGTACTTC. Residues: CATSDSGLAGEAYEQYF.

This clonotype was detected many times. CDR3 sequence (DNA): TGTGCCAGCACGGATAGCAATCAGCCCCAGCATTTT. It translates to CASTDSNQPQHF. The chain links TRBV7-9 to TRBJ1-5, with no clear D. Germline assignment: CDR1 SEHNR and CDR2 FQNEAQ (reference sequence). The CDR3 contains 12 residues. The V end was cut by 7 bases, the J end by 0 bases, with 4 bases between.

The V and J genes are TRBV19 and TRBJ1-6; D is unresolved. This CDR3 comprises 15 residues. CDR1 LNHDA and CDR2 SQIVND come from the germline V gene (reference sequence). V was clipped by 2 bases and J by 5 bases, with 10 bases between them. CDR3 loop: CASSIFVTNNSPLHF. The CDR3 DNA sequence: TGTGCCAGTAGTATATTTGTGACAAATAATTCACCCCTCCACTTT.

The chain employs TRBV18 and TRBJ2-1; a possible D gene is TRBD2 (5 bases). V was clipped by 0 bases and J by 3 bases, with 12 bases between them. Germline assignment: CDR1 KGHSH and CDR2 LQKENI. The CDR3 is 16 residues long. This CDR3 reads CASSPPRGLVYNEQFF. CDR3 bases: TGTGCCAGCTCACCACCGCGAGGGTTGGTCTACAATGAGCAGTTCTTC.

This clonotype was detected ten times or more. This rearrangement joins TRBV7-2 to TRBJ1-2, with 9 nucleotides matching TRBD1. The CDR3 has 16 amino acids. Germline V gives CDR1 SGHTA, CDR2 FQGNSA. Unmatched junction bases numbered 7, after V lost 0 bases and J lost 5 bases. The CDR3 region has the DNA TGTGCCAGCAGCTTAGCCCCGGGACAGGGAATGTATGGCTACACCTTC. Amino acids: CASSLAPGQGMYGYTF.

This clonotype has at least ten counts. This chain connects TRBV10-2 to TRBJ2-7, with TRBD1 matching over 9 bases. Trimming took 7 bases from V and 6 from J; bases not matched to a gene: 7. This CDR3 is 13 amino acids long. Germline-derived CDR1 and CDR2 are WSHSY and SAAADI. In nucleotides, the CDR3 is TGCGCCAGCACCCCGGGACAGGGTCGCGAGCAGTACTTC. It specifies CASTPGQGREQYF.

This clonotype has ten or more counts. The V gene is TRBV6-2 or TRBV6-3, the J gene TRBJ2-5; 7 nucleotides agree with TRBD1. CDR3 length: 13 amino acids. CDR1 is MNHEY and CDR2 is SVGEGT in the germline V gene. After removal of 6 bases from V and 7 bases from J, the junction contained 8 bases not matched to a gene. As DNA, the CDR3 is TGTGCCAGCAGCGGACAGGAGGTGGTGACCCAGTACTTC. Residues: CASSGQEVVTQYF.

This clonotype was recorded at least ten times. The gene calls are TRBV5-5 and TRBJ2-1, with TRBD1 identical over 9 bases. This CDR3 has 13 amino acids. Germline assignment: CDR1 SGHKS and CDR2 YYEKEE (reference sequence). The trim removed 5 bases at V and 6 bases at J, leaving 3 bases unmatched. The CDR3 nucleotides are TGTGCCAGCAGACGACAGGGGGGCAATGAGCAGTTCTTC. Residues: CASRRQGGNEQFF.

The sample holds many counts of this clonotype. This sequence joins TRBV12-3 or TRBV12-4 and TRBJ2-5, with D hard to call. V was shortened by 3 bases and J by 5 bases, with 10 bases between the two germline ends. CDR3 length equals 13 residues. CDR3 sequence: CASSFVPEETQYF. In DNA form, the CDR3 reads TGTGCCAGCAGTTTCGTGCCCGAGGAGACCCAGTACTTC.

At least ten counts were recorded for this clonotype. V usage is TRBV7-2 and J usage is TRBJ2-3; D perhaps matches TRBD2 (5 bases). V was trimmed by 3 bases and J by 10 bases, leaving 23 bases between them. This CDR3 is built from 16 residues. Germline CDR1 is SGHTA and CDR2 is FQGNSA. CDR3 residues: CASSFISGGESVPQYF. The CDR3, as DNA: TGTGCCAGCAGCTTCATAAGCGGAGGAGAGTCAGTCCCGCAGTATTTT. Together with reference TRBV7-2 and TRBJ2-3, the CDR3 gives the full variable domain: GAGVSQSPSNKVTEKGKDVELRCDPISGHTALYWYRQSLGQGLEFLIYFQGNSAPDKSGLPSDRFSAERTGGSVSTLTIQRTQQEDSAVYLCASSFISGGESVPQYFGPGTRLTVL.

The CDR3 region is CASSLSWTEYGYTF. Written as DNA, the CDR3 is TGTGCCAGCAGCTTATCGTGGACGGAGTATGGCTACACCTTC. V and J are TRBV7-2 and TRBJ1-2; D not certain. V lost 2 bases, J lost 5 bases, and 12 bases lay in between. Germline V gives CDR1 SGHTA, CDR2 FQGNSA. The CDR3 sequence is 14 residues long.

This chain connects TRBV5-1 to TRBJ1-1, with D unresolved. CDR1 is SGHRS, CDR2 YFSETQ, per germline. V shed 0 bases and J shed 3 bases, with 21 bases lying between them. CDR3 size: 18 residues. CDR3: CASSLDGNPGSTDTEAFF. As DNA, the CDR3 is TGCGCCAGCAGCTTGGACGGAAACCCGGGGAGTACGGACACTGAAGCTTTCTTT.

At least ten counts were recorded for this clonotype. This sequence joins TRBV7-8 and TRBJ2-5, with D unclear. From germline, CDR1 is SGHVS and CDR2 FQNEAQ. V lost 3 bases and J 5 bases, leaving 10 bases between the germline ends. The CDR3 consists of 13 residues. For the CDR3, the DNA is TGTGCCAGCAGCTTCGCCGGGCGGGAGACCCAGTACTTC. This sequence encodes CASSFAGRETQYF.

This clonotype was seen more than once but under ten times. This sequence joins TRBV7-2 and TRBJ2-5, with TRBD2 matching 9 bases. From germline, CDR1 is SGHTA and CDR2 FQGNSA. The CDR3 sequence is 15 residues long. The junction had 7 bases not matched to a gene; V was cut back by 5 bases and J by 3 bases. CDR3 amino acids: CASSPVAGEEETQYF. The CDR3 region has the DNA TGTGCCAGCAGCCCAGTAGCGGGGGAGGAAGAGACCCAGTACTTC.

This clonotype occurred a few times. The chain recombines TRBV24-1 with TRBJ1-4; no clear D gene. This CDR3 contains 10 residues. With 7 bases removed from V and 17 bases from J, the gap between germline ends came to 13 bases. The germline gives CDR1 KGHDR, CDR2 SFDVKD. In nucleotides, the CDR3 is TGTGCCACCAGGAGCGCCCGACTTTTTTTT. This encodes CATRSARLFF.

This clonotype appeared many times. The chain carries TRBV11-2 and TRBJ1-2; D is possibly TRBD1 (6 bases). Germline values: CDR1 SGHAT, CDR2 FQNNGV. The length of the CDR3 is 14 residues. V lost 1 base and J 5 bases, leaving 11 bases between the germline ends. Here the CDR3 reads CASSLVETGYGYTF. In DNA, the CDR3 is TGTGCCAGCAGCTTAGTCGAGACAGGATATGGCTACACCTTC.

This clonotype was detected a few times. The V and J genes are TRBV28 and TRBJ2-3, with D tentatively TRBD2 (7 bases). The V end lost 11 bases, the J end lost 6 bases, and 15 bases lay between the germline ends. This CDR3 comprises 12 residues. Per the germline V gene, CDR1 is MDHEN and CDR2 is SYDVKM. This CDR3 reads CASRGGWDTQYF. The CDR3 coding sequence is TGTGCCTCAAGGGGGGGTTGGGATACGCAGTATTTT. Variable domain in full (rest from reference TRBV28 and TRBJ2-3): DVKVTQSSRYLVKRTGEKVFLECVQDMDHENMFWYRQDPGLGLRLIYFSYDVKMKEKGDIPEGYSVSREKKERFSLILESASTNQTSMYLCASRGGWDTQYFGPGTRLTVL.